This is a list of T cell receptor beta chains from one sample in a study of Graves' ophthalmopathy and Graves' hyperthyroidism. TCRdb processed the multiplex PCR reads anew with MiXCR; each CDR3 protein has one entry. The sample records roughly 1.1 million distinct CDR3 sequences, about 40% being singletons. Material: peripheral blood or thyroid tissue (not recorded which). The receptors originated from an adult man with Graves' hyperthyroidism. Each CDR3 is given with its conserved first and last residue. Each record gives: J gene, V gene, clone size, CDR3 protein. Not all rows give a size; the values are once, few, many and, for expanded clones, a class.

TRBJ1-4 TRBV7-2 . CASSLEINEELFF
TRBJ2-7 TRBV28 . CASSSPTDATYEQYF
TRBJ1-2 TRBV5-5 . CASRAGQDYGYTF
TRBJ2-7 TRBV28 . CASSLWLAGIYEQYF
TRBJ1-3 TRBV7-6 many CASSQAEARSGNTIYF
TRBJ1-2 TRBV4-1 . CASSQVVTDSYGYTF
TRBJ1-6 TRBV6-5 many CASSYLKTGLKASPLHF
TRBJ2-2 TRBV9 . CASSVADYRAGELFF
TRBJ2-2 TRBV14 . CASSQAGSFGELFF
TRBJ1-5 TRBV10-2 . CASSYRGRINQPQHF
TRBJ2-5 TRBV18 many CASSPLDGGQRGKTQYF
TRBJ2-7 TRBV10-3 . CAISARGQGPSSYEQYF
TRBJ1-2 TRBV29-1 . CSVQTSGTGVGYTF
TRBJ2-2 TRBV12-3/TRBV12-4 . CASSFFGYGELFF
TRBJ2-6 TRBV6-6 many CASSSPRGSGANVLTF
TRBJ2-7 TRBV10-3 many CATMPIRAYEQYF
TRBJ2-2 TRBV15 . CATNSGSYTGELFF
TRBJ2-5 TRBV10-2 many CASSEPQPGQGDETQYF
TRBJ1-6 TRBV10-3 . CASSYPGQGNNSPLHF
TRBJ2-5 TRBV20-1 many CSAPNGGTSDQETQYF
TRBJ1-1 TRBV11-2 . CASSDRQTGLNTEAFF
TRBJ2-7 TRBV28 few CASSRLAGVQYF
TRBJ1-5 TRBV7-9 . CASSQELPQPQHF
TRBJ2-3 TRBV7-2 . CASSFIAGSTDTQYF
TRBJ1-2 TRBV6-1 many CASSEGGNRVDHTF
TRBJ2-7 TRBV28 . CASSFSRQVKEQYF
TRBJ2-7 TRBV5-6 many CASSPAGTGHEQYF
TRBJ1-5 TRBV4-2 . CASSQEGMLGDQPQHF
TRBJ2-1 TRBV29-1 . CSAGTALNNEQFF
TRBJ2-7 TRBV7-6 many CASSLASVAVGVFEQYF
TRBJ1-1 TRBV10-3 many CAIMGQMNTEAFF
TRBJ2-2 TRBV4-2 . CASSQDRNTGELFF
TRBJ1-2 TRBV2 few CASDRGRSFTF
TRBJ1-3 TRBV29-1 . CSLGDSGNTIYF
TRBJ1-5 TRBV4-1 many CASSQSEGSQPQHF
TRBJ1-1 TRBV6-2/TRBV6-3 . CASSRRGTSNTEAFF
TRBJ1-1 TRBV5-6 once CASRLVSPYKNTEAFF
TRBJ2-5 TRBV10-3 few CAISRQGEGETQYF
TRBJ2-6 TRBV7-2 many CASSRRGAYPPVLTF
TRBJ1-5 TRBV7-8 . CASSLAKGKGGYSNQPQHF
TRBJ2-2 TRBV29-1 . CSSYGMAGELFF
TRBJ1-4 TRBV29-1 . CSVGWAGEKLFF
TRBJ1-6 TRBV11-3 many CAIRTWGSYNSPLHF
TRBJ2-7 TRBV29-1 once CSVKNVGSPYEQYF
TRBJ2-7 TRBV5-1 . CASSLVAYGQVFYEQYF
TRBJ2-1 TRBV25-1 . CASSRTATGIDEQFF
TRBJ1-1 TRBV29-1 many CSVYDRQGNTEAFF
TRBJ2-5 TRBV29-1 . CSGTSETQYF
TRBJ2-5 TRBV7-9 many CASSLDRAVAGGNQETQYF
TRBJ1-2 TRBV7-9 once CASIPFRWAPSRGSYGYTF
TRBJ1-2 TRBV30 few CAWSVTSGYTF
TRBJ2-5 TRBV10-3 few CASNLPGGRETQYF
TRBJ1-1 TRBV19 once CASSIKVVNTEAFF